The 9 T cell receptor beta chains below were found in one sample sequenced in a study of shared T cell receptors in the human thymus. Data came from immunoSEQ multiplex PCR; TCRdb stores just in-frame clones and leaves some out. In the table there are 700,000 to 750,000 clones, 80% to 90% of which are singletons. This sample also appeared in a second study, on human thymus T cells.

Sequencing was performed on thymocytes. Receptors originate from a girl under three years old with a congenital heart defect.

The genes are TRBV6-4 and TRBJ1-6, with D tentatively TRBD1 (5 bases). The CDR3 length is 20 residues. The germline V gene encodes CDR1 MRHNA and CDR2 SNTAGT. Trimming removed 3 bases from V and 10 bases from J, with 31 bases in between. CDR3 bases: TGTGCCAGCAGTGAATCGGCAGGGAAACCCAACCAACCCCGGGAGTCACCCCTCCACTTT. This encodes CASSESAGKPNQPRESPLHF.

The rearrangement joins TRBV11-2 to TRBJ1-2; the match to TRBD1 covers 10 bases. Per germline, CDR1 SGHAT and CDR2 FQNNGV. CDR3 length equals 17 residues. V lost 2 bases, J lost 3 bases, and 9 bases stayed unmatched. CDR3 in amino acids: CASSLIGDRGQDYGYTF. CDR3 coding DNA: TGTGCCAGCAGCTTAATTGGCGACAGGGGGCAAGACTATGGCTACACCTTC.

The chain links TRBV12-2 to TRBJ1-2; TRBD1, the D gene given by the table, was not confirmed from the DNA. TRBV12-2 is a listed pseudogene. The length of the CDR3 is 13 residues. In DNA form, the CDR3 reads TGTGCAAGTCGCTTACAGGGGGTCGTTGGCTACACCTTC. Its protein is CASRLQGVVGYTF.

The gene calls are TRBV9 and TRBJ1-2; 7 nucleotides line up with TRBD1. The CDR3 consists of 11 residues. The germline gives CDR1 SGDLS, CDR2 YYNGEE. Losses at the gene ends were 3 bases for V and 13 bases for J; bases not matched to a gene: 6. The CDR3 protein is CASSAGQSATF. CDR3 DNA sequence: TGTGCCAGCAGCGCGGGACAGTCTGCCACCTTC. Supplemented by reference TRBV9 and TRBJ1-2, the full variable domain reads DSGVTQTPKHLITATGQRVTLRCSPRSGDLSVYWYQQSLDQGLQFLIQYYNGEERAKGNILERFSAQQFPDLHSELNLSSLELGDSALYFCASSAGQSATFGSGTRLTVV.

CDR3 nucleotides: TGCAGTGCTCCCGGGACAGGGAAGTTCTTC. Protein: CSAPGTGKFF. The rearrangement links TRBV20-1 to TRBJ2-1, with 9 positions matching TRBD1. Trimming at V came to 5 bases and at J to 14 bases, leaving 4 bases not matched to a gene. CDR3 length: 10 residues. From germline, CDR1 is DFQATT and CDR2 SNEGSKA (reference sequence).

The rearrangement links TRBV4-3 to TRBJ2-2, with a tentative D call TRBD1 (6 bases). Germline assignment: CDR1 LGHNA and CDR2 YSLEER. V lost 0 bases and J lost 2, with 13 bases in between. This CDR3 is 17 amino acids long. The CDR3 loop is CASSQEVGGFNTGELFF. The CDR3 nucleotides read TGCGCCAGCAGCCAAGAGGTTGGGGGCTTTAACACCGGGGAGCTGTTTTTT.

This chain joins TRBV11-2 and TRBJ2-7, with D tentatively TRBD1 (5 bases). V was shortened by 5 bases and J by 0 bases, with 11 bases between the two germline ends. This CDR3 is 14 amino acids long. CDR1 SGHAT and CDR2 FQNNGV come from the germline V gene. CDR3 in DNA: TGTGCCAGCAGCAATCAAGACAGCTCCTACGAGCAGTACTTC. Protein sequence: CASSNQDSSYEQYF. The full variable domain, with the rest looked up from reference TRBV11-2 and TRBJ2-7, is EAGVAQSPRYKIIEKRQSVAFWCNPISGHATLYWYQQILGQGPKLLIQFQNNGVVDDSQLPKDRFSAERLKGVDSTLKIQPAKLEDSAVYLCASSNQDSSYEQYFGPGTRLTVT.

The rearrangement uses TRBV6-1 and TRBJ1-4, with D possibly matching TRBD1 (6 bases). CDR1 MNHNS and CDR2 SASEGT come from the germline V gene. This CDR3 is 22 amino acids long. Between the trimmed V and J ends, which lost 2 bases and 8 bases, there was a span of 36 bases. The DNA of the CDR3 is TGTGCCAGCAGTGAATCGAAGGGTTCCGGTATTGGACAGTGGATGATGGGAGAAAAACTGTTTTTT. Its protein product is CASSESKGSGIGQWMMGEKLFF.

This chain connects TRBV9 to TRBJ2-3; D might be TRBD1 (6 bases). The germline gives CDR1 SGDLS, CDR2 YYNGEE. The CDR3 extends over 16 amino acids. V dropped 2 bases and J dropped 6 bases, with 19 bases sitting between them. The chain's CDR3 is CASSVTETGSLDTQYF. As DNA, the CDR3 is TGTGCCAGCAGCGTCACGGAAACAGGGAGCTTGGATACGCAGTATTTT.